This T cell receptor (beta chain) was captured in a study of neurological immune-mediated disorders. Study information: In a group of approximately 35 multiple sclerosis patients, around 31 had the relapsing-remitting type and 3 had the secondary progressive type.

5'RACE with 10-nucleotide random UMIs produced the cDNA. TCRdb called the 5' RACE reads again in MiXCR, with one record for every CDR3 protein. The table shows around 35,000 distinct CDR3 sequences, with 1.5% occurring only once. Study-level points and caveats: The absence of shared CDR3 amino acid sequences among expanded clones across subjects suggests private repertoires in all groups.

This clonotype has a count of ten or more. Antigen specificity is unknown. Germline V gives CDR1 SGHTA, CDR2 FQGNSA. The CDR3 is made up of 12 amino acids. V was shortened by 5 bases and J by 5 bases, with 9 bases between the two germline ends. This TCR came from a woman aged 30 to 39 with multiple sclerosis. This sequence joins TRBV7-2 and TRBJ2-5; no reliable D call. Specimen: PBMCs. The CDR3 sequence is CASSGYYETQYF. DNA for the CDR3: TGTGCCAGCAGCGGCTACTACGAGACCCAGTACTTC.